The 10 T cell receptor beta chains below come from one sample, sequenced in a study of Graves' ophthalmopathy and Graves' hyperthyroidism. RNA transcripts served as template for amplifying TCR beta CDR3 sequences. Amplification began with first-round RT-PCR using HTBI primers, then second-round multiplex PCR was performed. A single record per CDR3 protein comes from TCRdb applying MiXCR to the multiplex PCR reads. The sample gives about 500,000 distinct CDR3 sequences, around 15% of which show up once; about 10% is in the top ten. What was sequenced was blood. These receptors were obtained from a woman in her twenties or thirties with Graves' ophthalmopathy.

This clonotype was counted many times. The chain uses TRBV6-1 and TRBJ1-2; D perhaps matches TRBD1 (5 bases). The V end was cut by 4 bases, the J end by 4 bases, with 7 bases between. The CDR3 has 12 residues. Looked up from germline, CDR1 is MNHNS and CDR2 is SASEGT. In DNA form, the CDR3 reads TGTGCCAGCAGTGGGGGCCTCTATGGCTACACCTTC. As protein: CASSGGLYGYTF.

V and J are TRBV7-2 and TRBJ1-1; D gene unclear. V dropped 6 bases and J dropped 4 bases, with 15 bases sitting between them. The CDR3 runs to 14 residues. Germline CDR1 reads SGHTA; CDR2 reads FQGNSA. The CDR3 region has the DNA TGTGCCAGCAGGCTTAGACTTGCGGGCACTGAAGCTTTCTTT. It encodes CASRLRLAGTEAFF.

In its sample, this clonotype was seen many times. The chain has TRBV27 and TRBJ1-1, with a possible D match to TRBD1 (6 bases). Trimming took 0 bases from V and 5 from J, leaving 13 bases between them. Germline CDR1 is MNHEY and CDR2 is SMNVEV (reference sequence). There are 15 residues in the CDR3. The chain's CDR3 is CASSLSRQGTTEAFF. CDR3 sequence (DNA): TGTGCCAGCAGTTTATCGAGGCAGGGGACGACTGAAGCTTTCTTT.

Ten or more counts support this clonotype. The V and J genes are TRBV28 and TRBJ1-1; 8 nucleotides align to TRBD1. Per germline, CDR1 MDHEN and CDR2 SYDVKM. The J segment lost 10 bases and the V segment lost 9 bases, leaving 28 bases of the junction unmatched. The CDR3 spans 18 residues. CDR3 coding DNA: TGTGCCAGTAAGACGGAGTTTGTAACTTACGGACAGGGATCGAGAGCTTTCTTT. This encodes CASKTEFVTYGQGSRAFF.

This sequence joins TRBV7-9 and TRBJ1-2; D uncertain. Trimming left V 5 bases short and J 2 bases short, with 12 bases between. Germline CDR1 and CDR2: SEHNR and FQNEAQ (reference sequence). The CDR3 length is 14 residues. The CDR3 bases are TGTGCCAGCAGCCGCCCGGCACACAACTATGGCTACACCTTC. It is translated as CASSRPAHNYGYTF.

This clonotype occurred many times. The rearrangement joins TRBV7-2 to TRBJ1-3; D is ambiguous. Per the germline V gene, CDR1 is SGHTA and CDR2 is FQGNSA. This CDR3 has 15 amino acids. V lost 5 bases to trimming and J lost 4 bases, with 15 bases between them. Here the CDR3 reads CASSLRPDRGNTIYF. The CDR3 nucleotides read TGTGCCAGCAGCCTCAGACCGGATCGGGGAAACACCATATATTTT.

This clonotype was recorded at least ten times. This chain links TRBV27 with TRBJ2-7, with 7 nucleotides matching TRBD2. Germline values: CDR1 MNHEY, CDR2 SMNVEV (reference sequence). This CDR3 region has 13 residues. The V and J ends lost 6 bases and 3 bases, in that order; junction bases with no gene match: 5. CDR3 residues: CASRRGTNYEQYF. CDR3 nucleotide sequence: TGTGCCAGCAGACGCGGGACTAACTACGAGCAGTACTTC.

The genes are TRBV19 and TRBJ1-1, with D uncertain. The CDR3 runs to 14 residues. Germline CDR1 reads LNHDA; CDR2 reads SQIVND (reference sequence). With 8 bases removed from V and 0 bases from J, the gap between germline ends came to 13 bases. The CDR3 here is CASAEGRLNTEAFF. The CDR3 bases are TGTGCCAGTGCTGAGGGTCGTTTGAACACTGAAGCTTTCTTT.

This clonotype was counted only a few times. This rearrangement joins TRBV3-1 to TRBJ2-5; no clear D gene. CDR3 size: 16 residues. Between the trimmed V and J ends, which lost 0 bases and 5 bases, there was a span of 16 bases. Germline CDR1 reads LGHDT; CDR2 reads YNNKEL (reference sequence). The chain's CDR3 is CASSQDEEKVLETQYF. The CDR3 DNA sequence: TGTGCCAGCAGCCAAGATGAGGAAAAGGTGTTGGAGACCCAGTACTTC.

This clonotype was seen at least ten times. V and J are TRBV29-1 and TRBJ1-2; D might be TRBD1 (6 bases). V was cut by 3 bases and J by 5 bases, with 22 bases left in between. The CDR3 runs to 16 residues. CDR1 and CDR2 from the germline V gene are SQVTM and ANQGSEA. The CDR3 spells CSVDDGGTGSAYGYTF. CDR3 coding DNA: TGCAGCGTTGATGATGGGGGAACAGGGTCTGCTTATGGCTACACCTTC.